The source of this T cell receptor beta chain is a study of T cells in Graves' hyperthyroidism and ophthalmopathy. Study-level background: Before any treatment, at initial diagnosis, peripheral blood was collected.

Germline CDR1 is MNHNS and CDR2 is SASEGT. V gave up 8 bases and J gave up 4 bases; unmatched junction bases: 8. The CDR3 is 14 residues long. Ophthalmopathy patients all had a Clinical Activity Score of at least 3, a NOSPECS grade of at least 4 and disease under 3 months old. Researchers took RNA transcripts and amplified the TCR beta CDR3 regions from them. With the HTBI primer set, the TCR CDR3 went through a first round of RT-PCR. One entry per CDR3 protein results from TCRdb running MiXCR on the multiplex PCR reads. The data hold about 350,000 distinct CDR3 sequences, with about 15% observed a single time.

The sequence was obtained from a woman aged 55-75 years with Graves' ophthalmopathy. Material: blood. The chain has TRBV6-1 and TRBJ2-7; 10 bases are shared with TRBD1. Here the CDR3 reads CASEPGQGRYEQYF. CDR3 DNA: TGTGCCAGCGAGCCGGGACAGGGGAGGTACGAGCAGTACTTC.